The clone carrying this T cell receptor (beta chain) was recorded many times. This CDR3 spans 14 amino acids. V was pared by 7 bases and J by 3 bases, with 7 bases of the junction left unmatched. The germline V gene has CDR1 SQVTM and CDR2 ANQGSEA. The data were taken from a study of T-cell reconstitution after alpha-beta-depleted transplantation in children. Unique molecular identifiers were used to barcode this TCRbeta library. TCRdb passed the PCR reads through MiXCR, listing each CDR3 protein once. This sample has 440,000 or so distinct CDR3 sequences, with around two fifths found just once. The sample consisted of PBMCs, taken before TCRalphabeta/CD19-depleted stem cell transplant. This clonotype originated in a girl aged 2 to 10 with aplastic anemia, due to receive a stem cell transplant. The J gene is TRBJ2-3, the V gene TRBV29-1, with 10 bases that match TRBD1. The CDR3 DNA follows: TGCAGCGCCCAAGACAGGGGGCTAACAGATACGCAGTATTTT. This translates into CSAQDRGLTDTQYF.